Listed below are T cell receptor beta chains from one sample, sequenced in a study of control samples from healthy donors and cancer patients. Profiled with immunoSEQ multiplex PCR; TCRdb holds only in-frame clones, not every one. The sample yields about 100,000 clones, 85% to 95% seen once. Input material: blood. These receptor sequences come from a man aged 18 to 30 in good health. CDR3s include the opening cysteine and the closing phenylalanine or tryptophan. Each record gives: D gene, V gene, J gene, clone size, CDR3 DNA, CDR3 protein. D genes are given only for firm matches. A row's size may be missing; if present it is once, few, many or a size class.

d_call: TRBD1; v_call: TRBV12-5; j_call: TRBJ1-1; clone_size: .; cdr3_nt: TGTGCTAGTGGTTTGGGGACAGGGGCAGCTTTCTTT; cdr3_aa: CASGLGTGAAFF
d_call: .; v_call: TRBV5-6; j_call: TRBJ1-1; clone_size: few; cdr3_nt: TGTGCCAGCAGCTTGAGGGGAACTGAAGCTTTCTTT; cdr3_aa: CASSLRGTEAFF
d_call: .; v_call: TRBV6-1; j_call: TRBJ1-5; clone_size: .; cdr3_nt: TGTGCCAGCAGTGAATTCGCACCTTTTACAGTAAGCAATCAGCCCCAGCATTTT; cdr3_aa: CASSEFAPFTVSNQPQHF
d_call: TRBD1; v_call: TRBV18; j_call: TRBJ1-1; clone_size: .; cdr3_nt: TGTGCCAGCTCACGGATCGGACAGGGGGCTACTGAAGCTTTCTTT; cdr3_aa: CASSRIGQGATEAFF
d_call: TRBD2; v_call: TRBV9; j_call: TRBJ2-5; clone_size: few; cdr3_nt: TGTGCCAGCAGTTCTCGAGCGGGAGATAGAGAGACCCAGTACTTC; cdr3_aa: CASSSRAGDRETQYF
d_call: .; v_call: TRBV7-3; j_call: TRBJ2-6; clone_size: .; cdr3_nt: TGTGCCAGCAGCGCTTACTACTCTGGGGCCAACGTCCTGACTTTC; cdr3_aa: CASSAYYSGANVLTF
d_call: .; v_call: TRBV19; j_call: TRBJ1-4; clone_size: .; cdr3_nt: TGTGCCAGTAGAAATCGGACCAGGCCCGATGGTGAAAAACTGTTTTTT; cdr3_aa: CASRNRTRPDGEKLFF
d_call: TRBD2; v_call: TRBV10-3; j_call: TRBJ2-3; clone_size: .; cdr3_nt: TGTGCCATCAGTGACCGCGTCTCACTAGCGGGGGGGCGTAGTGATACGCAGTATTTT; cdr3_aa: CAISDRVSLAGGRSDTQYF
d_call: .; v_call: TRBV30; j_call: TRBJ1-1; clone_size: .; cdr3_nt: TGTGCCTGGAGCACCCGGGGGCTGAACACTGAAGCTTTCTTT; cdr3_aa: CAWSTRGLNTEAFF
d_call: .; v_call: TRBV9; j_call: TRBJ1-1; clone_size: .; cdr3_nt: TGTGCCAGCAGCGTCGATGGAGATAACACTGAAGCTTTCTTT; cdr3_aa: CASSVDGDNTEAFF